Below, 8 T cell receptor beta chains from the same sample are listed, as sequenced in a study of identical twins. TCRdb reprocessed the 5' RACE reads with MiXCR, giving one entry per CDR3 protein. The table has about 150,000 distinct CDR3 sequences, around 3.4% seen once. Sample: memory T cells sorted from blood. These receptors all come from a man aged 18-30 years in good health.

The chain uses TRBV2 and TRBJ1-5, with TRBD1 matching over 9 bases. CDR3 length: 15 amino acids. With 4 bases clipped from V and 0 bases from J, the junction kept 1 base outside the gene matches. Germline CDR1 is SNHLY and CDR2 is FYNNEI. The CDR3 region is CASSGTGDSNQPQHF. CDR3 DNA sequence: TGTGCCAGCAGTGGGACAGGGGATAGCAATCAGCCCCAGCATTTT.

CDR3 DNA sequence: TGCGCCAGCGCTGGAGATAGCGGGAGAGATGAGCAGTTCTTC. Protein: CASAGDSGRDEQFF. The chain recombines TRBV5-1 with TRBJ2-1; 9 bases map to TRBD2. Germline trimming cut 7 bases from V and 8 bases from J; bases unmatched to any gene: 10. The CDR3 loop spans 14 amino acids. Germline CDR1 SGHRS, CDR2 YFSETQ.

In its sample, this clonotype was seen many times. The rearrangement links TRBV9 to TRBJ2-1, with 7 bases identical to TRBD2. V dropped 3 bases and J dropped 5; count of bases not matched to a gene: 2. This CDR3 has 13 amino acids. Germline assignment: CDR1 SGDLS and CDR2 YYNGEE. For the CDR3, the DNA is TGTGCCAGCAGCGGCGGGAGCCACAATGAGCAGTTCTTC. Translated, it gives CASSGGSHNEQFF.

This clonotype was seen a handful of times. V and J are TRBV10-3 and TRBJ2-5; the match to TRBD2 covers 10 bases. The CDR3 length is 16 residues. The trim removed 2 bases at V and 3 bases at J, leaving 6 bases unmatched. In germline, CDR1 is ENHRY, CDR2 SYGVKD. CDR3 nucleotides: TGTGCCATCAGTGAGCCCGCCCTAGCGGGAGAAGAGACCCAGTACTTC. Protein sequence: CAISEPALAGEETQYF.

This clonotype was observed many times. The gene calls are TRBV20-1 and TRBJ2-5, with D possibly TRBD1 on 5 matching bases. Germline values: CDR1 DFQATT, CDR2 SNEGSKA (reference sequence). Deletions cut 4 bases from V and 5 bases from J, with 14 bases between. CDR3 length: 13 residues. The CDR3 sequence is CSATDKRGETQYF. Written as DNA, the CDR3 is TGCAGTGCTACGGACAAAAGGGGCGAGACCCAGTACTTC.

In this sample, this clonotype turned up many times. The chain uses TRBV20-1 and TRBJ1-5; no firm D call. Germline loops: CDR1 DFQATT, CDR2 SNEGSKA (reference sequence). V lost 3 bases, J lost 6 bases, and 12 bases lay in between. The CDR3 spans 13 residues. The CDR3 is CSASVDTGQPQHF. The CDR3 DNA reads TGCAGTGCTAGTGTGGATACCGGTCAGCCCCAGCATTTT.

This clonotype was seen at least ten times. This chain connects TRBV7-9 to TRBJ1-2; D call uncertain. CDR1 is SEHNR and CDR2 is FQNEAQ in the germline V gene (reference sequence). There are 14 residues in the CDR3. V lost 5 bases and J lost 0, with 10 bases in between. The CDR3 DNA reads TGTGCCAGCAGCCCCAATCTTGCTAACTATGGCTACACCTTC. It codes for CASSPNLANYGYTF.

The table lists this clonotype with many counts. V gene TRBV20-1 combines with J gene TRBJ1-3, with no clear D. The CDR3 has 13 residues. CDR1 is DFQATT, CDR2 SNEGSKA, per germline (reference sequence). DNA of the CDR3: TGCAGGGCTCTAAGGACTTCCGAAAACACCATATATTTT. Translating it yields CRALRTSENTIYF.